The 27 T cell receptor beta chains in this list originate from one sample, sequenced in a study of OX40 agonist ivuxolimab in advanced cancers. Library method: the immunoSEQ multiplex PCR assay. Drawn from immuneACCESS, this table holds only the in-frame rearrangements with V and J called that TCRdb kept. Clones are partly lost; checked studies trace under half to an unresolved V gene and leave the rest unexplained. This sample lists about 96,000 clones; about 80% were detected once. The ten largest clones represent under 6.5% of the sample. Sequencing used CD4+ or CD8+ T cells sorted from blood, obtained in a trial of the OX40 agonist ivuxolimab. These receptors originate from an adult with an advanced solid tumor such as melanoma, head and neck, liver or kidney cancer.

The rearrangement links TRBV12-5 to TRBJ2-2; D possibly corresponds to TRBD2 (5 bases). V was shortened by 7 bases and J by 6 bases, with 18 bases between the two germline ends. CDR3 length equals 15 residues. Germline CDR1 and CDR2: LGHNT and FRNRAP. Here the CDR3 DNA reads TGTGCTAGTGCCTGGCCGGGGATCGGTGCCGGGGAGCTGTTTTTT. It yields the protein CASAWPGIGAGELFF.

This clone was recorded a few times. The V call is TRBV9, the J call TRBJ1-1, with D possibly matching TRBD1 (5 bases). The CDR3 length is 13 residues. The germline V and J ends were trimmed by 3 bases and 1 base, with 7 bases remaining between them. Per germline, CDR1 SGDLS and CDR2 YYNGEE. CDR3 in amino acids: CASSGTPNTEAFF. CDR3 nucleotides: TGTGCCAGCAGCGGGACACCGAACACTGAAGCTTTCTTT.

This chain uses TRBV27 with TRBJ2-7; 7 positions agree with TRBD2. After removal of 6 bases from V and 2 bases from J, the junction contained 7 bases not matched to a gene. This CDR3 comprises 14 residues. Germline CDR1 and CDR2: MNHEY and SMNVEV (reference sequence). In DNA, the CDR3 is TGTGCCAGCAGGGGGAGGGCAGTCGCCTACGAGCAGTACTTC. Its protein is CASRGRAVAYEQYF.

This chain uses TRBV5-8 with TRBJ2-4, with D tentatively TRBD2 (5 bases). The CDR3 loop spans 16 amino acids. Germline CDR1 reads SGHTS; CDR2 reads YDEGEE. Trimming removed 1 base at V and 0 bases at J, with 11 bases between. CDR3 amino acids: CASSLFGELAKNIQYF. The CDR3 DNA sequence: TGTGCCAGCAGCTTGTTTGGGGAGCTAGCCAAAAACATTCAGTACTTC.

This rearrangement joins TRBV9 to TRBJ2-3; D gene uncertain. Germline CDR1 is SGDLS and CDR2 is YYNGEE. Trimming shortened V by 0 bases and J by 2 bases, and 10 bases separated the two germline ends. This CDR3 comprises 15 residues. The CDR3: CASSVVPQDTDTQYF. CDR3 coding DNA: TGTGCCAGCAGCGTAGTCCCTCAGGACACAGATACGCAGTATTTT.

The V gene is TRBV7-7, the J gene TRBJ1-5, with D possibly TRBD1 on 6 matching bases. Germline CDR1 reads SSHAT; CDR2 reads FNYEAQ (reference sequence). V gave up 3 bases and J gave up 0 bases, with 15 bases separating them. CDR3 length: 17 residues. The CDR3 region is CASSFKRGIYSNQPQHF. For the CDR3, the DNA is TGTGCCAGCAGCTTTAAAAGGGGGATTTATAGCAATCAGCCCCAGCATTTT.

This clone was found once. The CDR3 sequence is CASSGRDQETQYF. CDR3 bases: TGTGCCAGCAGCGGCCGAGACCAAGAGACCCAGTACTTC. This chain connects TRBV5-4 to TRBJ2-5, with D hard to call. Germline V CDR1 and CDR2: SGHNT, YYREEE (reference sequence). Trimming took 4 bases from V and 0 from J, leaving 7 bases between them. The CDR3 runs 13 residues.

CDR3 bases: TGCGCCAGCAGCGCGTTGGGGGAGTCGGGGAGAAACACCATATATTTT. Amino acid sequence: CASSALGESGRNTIYF. The rearrangement joins TRBV5-1 to TRBJ1-3, with D possibly being TRBD1 (5 bases). Germline-derived CDR1 and CDR2 are SGHRS and YFSETQ. This CDR3 contains 16 residues. V was trimmed by 4 bases and J by 5 bases, leaving 19 bases between them.

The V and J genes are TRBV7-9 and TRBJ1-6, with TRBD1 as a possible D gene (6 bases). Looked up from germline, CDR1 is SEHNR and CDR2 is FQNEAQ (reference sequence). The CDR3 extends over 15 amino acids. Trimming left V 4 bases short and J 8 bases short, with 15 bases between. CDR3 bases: TGTGCCAGCAGCTCGAGCCGGGACACCCATTCACCCCTCCACTTT. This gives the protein CASSSSRDTHSPLHF. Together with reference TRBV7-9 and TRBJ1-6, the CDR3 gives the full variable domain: DTGVSQNPRHKITKRGQNVTFRCDPISEHNRLYWYRQTLGQGPEFLTYFQNEAQLEKSRLLSDRFSAERPKGSFSTLEIQRTEQGDSAMYLCASSSSRDTHSPLHFGNGTRLTVT.

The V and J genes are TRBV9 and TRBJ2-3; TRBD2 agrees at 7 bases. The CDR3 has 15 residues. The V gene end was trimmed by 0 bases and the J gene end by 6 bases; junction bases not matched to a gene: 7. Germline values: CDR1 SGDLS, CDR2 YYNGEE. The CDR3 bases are TGTGCCAGCAGCGTAGTCGGGGAGGGCCCCGATACGCAGTATTTT. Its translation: CASSVVGEGPDTQYF.

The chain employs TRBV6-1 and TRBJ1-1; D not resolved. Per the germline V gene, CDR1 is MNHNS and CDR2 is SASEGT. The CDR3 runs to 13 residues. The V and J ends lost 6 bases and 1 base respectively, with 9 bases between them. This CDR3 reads CASRERRNTEAFF. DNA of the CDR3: TGTGCCAGCAGGGAAAGGCGGAACACTGAAGCTTTCTTT.

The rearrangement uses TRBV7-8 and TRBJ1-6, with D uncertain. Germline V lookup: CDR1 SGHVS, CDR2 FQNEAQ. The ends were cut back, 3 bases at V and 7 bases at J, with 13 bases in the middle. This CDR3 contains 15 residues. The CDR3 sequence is CASSFSLAGNSPLHF. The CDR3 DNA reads TGTGCCAGCAGCTTTTCTCTGGCGGGGAATTCACCCCTCCACTTT.

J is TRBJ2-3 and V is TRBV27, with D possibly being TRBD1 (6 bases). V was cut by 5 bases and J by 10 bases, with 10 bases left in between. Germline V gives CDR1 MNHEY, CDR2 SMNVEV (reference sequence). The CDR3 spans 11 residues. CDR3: CASSQGLAQYF. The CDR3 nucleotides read TGTGCCAGCAGTCAGGGGTTGGCGCAGTATTTT.

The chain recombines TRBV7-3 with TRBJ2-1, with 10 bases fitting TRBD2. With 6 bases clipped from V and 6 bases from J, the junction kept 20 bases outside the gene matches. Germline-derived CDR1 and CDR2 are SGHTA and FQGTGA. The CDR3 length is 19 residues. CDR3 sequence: CASSPIPKSSGGLSNEQFF. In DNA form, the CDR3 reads TGTGCCAGCAGTCCCATACCGAAATCTAGCGGGGGTTTGTCCAATGAGCAGTTCTTC.

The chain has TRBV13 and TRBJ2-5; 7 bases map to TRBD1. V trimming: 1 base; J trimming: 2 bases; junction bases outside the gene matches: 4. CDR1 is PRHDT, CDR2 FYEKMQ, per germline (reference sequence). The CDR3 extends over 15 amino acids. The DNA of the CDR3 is TGTGCCAGCAGCTTAGAGGGGGCCCGGCAAGAGACCCAGTACTTC. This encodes CASSLEGARQETQYF.

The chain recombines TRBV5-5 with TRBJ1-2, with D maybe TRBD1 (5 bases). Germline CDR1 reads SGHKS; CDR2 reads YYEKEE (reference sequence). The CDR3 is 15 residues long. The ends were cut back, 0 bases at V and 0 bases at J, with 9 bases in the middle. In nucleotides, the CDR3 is TGTGCCAGCAGCTTGGCCGCAGGGTCTAACTATGGCTACACCTTC. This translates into CASSLAAGSNYGYTF.

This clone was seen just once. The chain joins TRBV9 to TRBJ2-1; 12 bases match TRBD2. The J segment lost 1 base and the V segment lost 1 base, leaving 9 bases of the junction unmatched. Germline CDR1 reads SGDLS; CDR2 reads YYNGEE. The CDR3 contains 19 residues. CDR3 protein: CASSVLGLAGGGSYNEQFF. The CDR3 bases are TGTGCCAGCAGCGTACTAGGGCTAGCGGGAGGGGGGTCCTACAATGAGCAGTTCTTC.

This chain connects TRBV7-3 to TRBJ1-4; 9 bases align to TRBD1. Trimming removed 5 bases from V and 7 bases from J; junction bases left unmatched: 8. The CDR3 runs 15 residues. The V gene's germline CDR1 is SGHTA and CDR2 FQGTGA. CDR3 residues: CASSPGQGRGEKLFF. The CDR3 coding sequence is TGTGCCAGCAGCCCGGGACAGGGTAGAGGTGAAAAACTGTTTTTT.

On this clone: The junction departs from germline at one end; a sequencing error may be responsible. The CDR3 DNA follows: TGTGCCAGCTCTCCACAGGGGAACAATGAGCAGTTCTTC. Protein: CASSPQGNNEQFF. The chain links TRBV18 to TRBJ2-1, with 7 bases fitting TRBD1. There are 13 residues in the CDR3. CDR1 and CDR2 from the germline V gene are KGHSH and LQKENI. The whole variable domain, remainder taken from reference TRBV18 and TRBJ2-1, is NAGVMQNPRHLVRRRGQEARLRCSPMKGHSHVYWYRQLPEEGLKFMVYLQKENIIDESGMPKERFSAEFPKEGPSILRIQQVVRGDSAAYFCASSPQGNNEQFFGPGTRLTVL.

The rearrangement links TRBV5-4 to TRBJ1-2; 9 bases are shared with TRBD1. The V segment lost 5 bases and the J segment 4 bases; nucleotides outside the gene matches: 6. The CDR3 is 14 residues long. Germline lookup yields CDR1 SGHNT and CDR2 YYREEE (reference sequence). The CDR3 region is CASSSRTGAYGYTF. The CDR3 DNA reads TGTGCCAGCAGTTCCCGGACAGGGGCCTATGGCTACACCTTC. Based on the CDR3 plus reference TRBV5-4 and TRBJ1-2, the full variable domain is ETGVTQSPTHLIKTRGQQVTLRCSSQSGHNTVSWYQQALGQGPQFIFQYYREEENGRGNFPPRFSGLQFPNYSSELNVNALELDDSALYLCASSSRTGAYGYTFGSGTRLTVV.

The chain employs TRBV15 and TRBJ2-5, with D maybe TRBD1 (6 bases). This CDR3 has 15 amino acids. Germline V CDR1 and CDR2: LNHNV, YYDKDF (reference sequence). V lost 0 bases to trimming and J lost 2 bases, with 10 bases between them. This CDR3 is CATSRDGGIQETQYF. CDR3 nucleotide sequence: TGTGCCACCAGCAGAGATGGGGGCATTCAAGAGACCCAGTACTTC.

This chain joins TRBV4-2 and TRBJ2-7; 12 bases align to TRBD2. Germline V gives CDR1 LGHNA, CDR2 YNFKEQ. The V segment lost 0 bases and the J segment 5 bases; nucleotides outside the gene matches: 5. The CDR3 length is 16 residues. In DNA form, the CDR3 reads TGTGCCAGCAGCCAAGATTGGACTAGCGGGACGGACGAGCAGTACTTC. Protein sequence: CASSQDWTSGTDEQYF.

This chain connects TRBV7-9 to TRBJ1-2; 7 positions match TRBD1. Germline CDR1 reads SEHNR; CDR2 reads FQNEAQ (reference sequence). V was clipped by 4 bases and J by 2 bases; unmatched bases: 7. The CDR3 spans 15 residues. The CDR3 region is CASSSGQPTNYGYTF. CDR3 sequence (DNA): TGTGCCAGCAGCTCGGGACAGCCTACGAACTATGGCTACACCTTC.

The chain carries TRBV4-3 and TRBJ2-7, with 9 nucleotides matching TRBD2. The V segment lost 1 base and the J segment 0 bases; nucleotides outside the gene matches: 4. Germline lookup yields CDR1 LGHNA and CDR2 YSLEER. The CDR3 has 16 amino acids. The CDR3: CASSQALAGSSYEQYF. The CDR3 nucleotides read TGCGCCAGCAGCCAAGCTCTAGCGGGGTCCTCCTACGAGCAGTACTTC.

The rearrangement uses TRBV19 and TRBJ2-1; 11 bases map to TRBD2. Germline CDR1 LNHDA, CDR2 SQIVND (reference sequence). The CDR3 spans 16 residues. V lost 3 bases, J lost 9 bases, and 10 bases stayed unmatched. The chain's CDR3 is CASSISLAGGGSEQFF. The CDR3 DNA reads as TGTGCCAGTAGTATCTCCCTAGCGGGGGGCGGGAGTGAGCAGTTCTTC.

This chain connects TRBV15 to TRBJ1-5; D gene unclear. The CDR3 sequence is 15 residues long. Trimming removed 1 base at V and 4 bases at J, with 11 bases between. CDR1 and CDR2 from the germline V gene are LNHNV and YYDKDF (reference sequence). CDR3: CATSRGGELNQPQHF. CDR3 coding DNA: TGTGCCACCAGCAGAGGCGGGGAATTAAATCAGCCCCAGCATTTT.

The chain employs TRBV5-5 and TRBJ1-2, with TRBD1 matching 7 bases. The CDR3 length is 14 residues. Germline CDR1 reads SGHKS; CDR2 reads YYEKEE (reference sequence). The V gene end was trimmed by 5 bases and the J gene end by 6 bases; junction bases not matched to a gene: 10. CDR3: CASRPDRIGNGYTF. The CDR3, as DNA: TGTGCCAGCAGACCGGACAGGATCGGGAATGGCTACACCTTC. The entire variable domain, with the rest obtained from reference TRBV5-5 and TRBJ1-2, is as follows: DAGVTQSPTHLIKTRGQQVTLRCSPISGHKSVSWYQQVLGQGPQFIFQYYEKEERGRGNFPDRFSARQFPNYSSELNVNALLLGDSALYLCASRPDRIGNGYTFGSGTRLTVV.